This TCR beta chain was identified during a study of blood T cell repertoires in COVID-19 (dated by TCRdb to about 2020). About the full investigation: Collaborator samples came from the United States, Italy and Spain and covered acute and convalescent phases of COVID-19. The material from the prospective study consisted of cDNA or gDNA derived from T cells, B-cell-depleted T cells, or PBMCs. Deeply sampled blood TCRbeta repertoires from subjects exposed to, actively infected with, or recovered from COVID-19 were included in the dataset. The repertoires were made available in a free public database intended to serve as a resource for research on the immune response to SARS-CoV-2. Samples were obtained from the ongoing ImmuneRACE study (first 160 participants) and from 950 to 1,500 subjects provided by 6 global collaborators. Sample metadata almost always included a de-identified subject ID, COVID-19 status, age in years and sex. Where available, HLA class I and class II types were taken from metadata supplied by the sample provider and were not determined by assay-based typing.

General findings and caveats noted by the study authors: How much clinical and demographic metadata was included differed by source and by participant, and the metadata was provided uncurated.

TCRbeta CDR3 regions were amplified from genomic DNA using the immunoSEQ Assay, a bias-controlled multiplex PCR. In the authors' own workflow: Within the assay, amplification of reference gene primers was used to estimate how many nucleated cells each sample contained. To quantify the absolute abundance of each unique TCRbeta CDR3 rearrangement, sequence reads were collapsed and filtered. For each sample, productive Simpson clonality was calculated by taking the square root of Simpson's diversity index across productive rearrangements. What TCRdb holds here is the immuneACCESS table cut down to in-frame rearrangements. Part of the clones is not present; checked against another copy, under half of the missing clones reflect an unresolved V gene, and the others are unexplained. Clone size and V and J calls were adopted from that table, with D and trimming inferred from the DNA. The sample table lists fewer than 120,000 clones, about 85% of them with a count of one. The ten most abundant clones make up more than 4.5% of the sample.

For this clone: Its cognate antigen has yet to be identified. The sample holds no much larger clone one base away, and base qualities are not on file.

The collaborating institutions used their own protocols to collect whole blood in K2EDTA tubes. For TCRbeta analysis, collaborators shipped samples in one of three forms: frozen whole blood, isolated PBMCs, or DNA extracted from either of those sample types. The clonotype originates from a human donor in a cohort sampled during active COVID-19. Sequenced material: peripheral blood.

The CDR3 here reads CASSKLARRDTQYF. The nucleotide sequence reads TGTGCCAGCAGTAAACTAGCTAGGCGAGATACGCAGTATTTT. The rearrangement joined TRBV27 to TRBJ2-3, and TRBD2 may be the D gene, going by 6 matching bases. Spanning cysteine to phenylalanine, the CDR3 consists of 14 amino acids. Left in the record is the CDR3 DNA by itself, 42 bases read in frame from the first base. Based on the germline V gene (reference sequence), the CDR1 and CDR2 sequences are MNHEY and SMNVEV. V and J are truncated by 5 bases and 5 bases respectively, leaving an intervening sequence of 14 bases.